The rows below give T cell receptor beta chains drawn from one sample of a study of monozygotic twins with inflammatory bowel disease. TCRdb re-called the 5' RACE reads; one entry per CDR3 protein, DNA not given. The sample has fewer than 110,000 distinct CDR3 sequences, and its top ten clones hold 1.5% to 2%. The sample taken for sequencing was blood. All receptors derive from a human donor with ulcerative colitis or Crohn's disease, or a healthy co-twin of an affected twin (not recorded which). Each CDR3 is given with its conserved first and last residue. Each record gives: V gene, CDR3 length, J gene, CDR3 protein.

>TRBV9|14|TRBJ2-1
CASTPEDRDNEQFF
>TRBV10-3|16|TRBJ2-1
CAISESGMSSYNEQFF
>TRBV5-6|15|TRBJ2-7
CASSLRGTGMYEQYF
>TRBV12-3/TRBV12-4|14|TRBJ1-1
CASRGSYGNTEAFF
>TRBV6-2/TRBV6-3|14|TRBJ1-5
CASSQQGARQPQHF
>TRBV19|14|TRBJ2-7
CASSIGGQGHEQYF
>TRBV6-5|16|TRBJ2-7
CASSYMLAGSSYEQYF
>TRBV12-3/TRBV12-4|14|TRBJ2-1
CASSFQGKDNEQFF
>TRBV19|13|TRBJ2-5
CASSMSRGETQYF
>TRBV29-1|13|TRBJ2-7
CSVSGLQGYEQYF
>TRBV20-1|14|TRBJ2-7
CSASGLAGVYEQYF
>TRBV5-4|15|TRBJ2-3
CASSLVLAGSDTQYF
>TRBV10-1|12|TRBJ2-2
CASSQDTGELFF
>TRBV29-1|14|TRBJ2-7
CSVDFGQGIDEQYF
>TRBV20-1|12|TRBJ2-1
CSAPVYHNEQFF
>TRBV20-1|14|TRBJ2-1
CSARILTGDNEQFF
>TRBV5-5|15|TRBJ2-1
CASSSGTAHYNEQFF
>TRBV29-1|15|TRBJ2-2
CSVTPGTVNTGELFF
>TRBV7-7|13|TRBJ2-5
CASSQGQRETQYF
>TRBV29-1|15|TRBJ2-1
CSVDRTASSYNEQFF
>TRBV10-3|16|TRBJ2-6
CAISPGRGSGANVLTF
>TRBV5-1|15|TRBJ1-2
CASSLEAAFNYGYTF
>TRBV20-1|15|TRBJ2-3
CSATGTSGGTDTQYF
>TRBV12-3/TRBV12-4|15|TRBJ2-1
CASSLGGVGGREQFF
>TRBV20-1|13|TRBJ1-2
CSAGGGSNYGYTF
>TRBV4-2|19|TRBJ2-7
CASRTYSTSGDAVVYEQYF
>TRBV29-1|12|TRBJ1-2
CSVVGQGRGYTF
>TRBV27|15|TRBJ2-1
CASSYGTSGRVWQFF
>TRBV18|17|TRBJ2-7
CASSPPGLAGGPYEQYF
>TRBV29-1|14|TRBJ1-1
CSVGVGHLNTEAFF
>TRBV7-8|14|TRBJ2-5
CASSLTPAQETQYF
>TRBV27|13|TRBJ2-1
CASSPGRGNEQFF
>TRBV5-6|15|TRBJ2-1
CASSPLTSPNNEQFF
>TRBV5-6|11|TRBJ2-1
CASSYGTDQFF
>TRBV7-9|15|TRBJ1-1
CASSLGQNLNTEAFF
>TRBV20-1|13|TRBJ2-1
CSGTTGAYNEQFF
>TRBV11-3|13|TRBJ1-1
CASSITGNTEAFF
>TRBV4-3|18|TRBJ1-4
CASSQEGLLTGWDEKLFF
>TRBV27|12|TRBJ1-2
CASSQQRSGYTF
>TRBV27|16|TRBJ2-3
CASSLSVDPLGDTQYF
>TRBV20-1|13|TRBJ2-3
CSATAGATDTQYF
>TRBV12-3/TRBV12-4|16|TRBJ2-3
CASRPPTSGRTDTQYF